The present TCR beta chain was sequenced within a study of human T cells and chemical hapten exposure. Across the study: Application of 0.01% DPC to the upper back was done by patch test, with a reading at 6 days. Whole-study results and caveats: With regard to DPC sensitization, TCRs above 1 in 1000 frequency did not change.

Indicated time point: patch test 1, 2 weeks after DPC sensitization. Regarding treatment: therapeutic diphenylcyclopropenone sensitization with weekly scalp DPC. Looked up from germline, CDR1 is LGHDT and CDR2 is YNNKEL (reference sequence). This CDR3 comprises 14 residues. Regarding this clonotype: The antigen is not known. Germline is not matched at one junction end, which may reflect a read error.

Unique molecular identifiers were attached to individual cDNA molecules during library preparation. MiXCR was run by TCRdb on the RACE reads, yielding one entry per CDR3 protein. The table records 65,000 to 80,000 distinct CDR3 sequences, approximately 10% of them present only once. The chain carries TRBV3-1 and TRBJ1-1; D remains unclear. The material was whole blood, obtained in connection with sensitization to the hapten diphenylcyclopropenone (DPC). This clonotype was sampled from a woman between 45 and 65 years old with alopecia areata. Some clones in this sample may be carry-over from other donors' samples. The CDR3, as DNA: TGTGCCAGCAGCCAGAGGGTCTTGAAGACTGAAGCTTTCTTT. Its translation: CASSQRVLKTEAFF.